A single sample is the source of the 21 T cell receptor beta chains below, sequenced in a study of T cell responses to AZD1222 COVID-19 vaccine. Repertoires were generated with immunoSEQ multiplex PCR, while TCRdb's copy carries only in-frame clones and drops some. The data show fewer than 110,000 clones, about nine tenths seen once. Sequencing was performed on peripheral blood, taken on day 0 of AZD1222 vaccination. The receptors stem from an adult in good health.

The chain recombines TRBV6-2 or TRBV6-3 with TRBJ1-6; D possibly corresponds to TRBD1 (6 bases). The CDR3 consists of 14 residues. CDR1 MNHEY and CDR2 SVGEGT come from the germline V gene. Trimming cost V 6 bases and J 4 bases, with 10 bases left between them. The CDR3 protein is CASSRDTYNSPLHF. In DNA, the CDR3 is TGTGCCAGCAGCCGGGACACTTATAATTCACCCCTCCACTTT.

J is TRBJ1-6 and V is TRBV28, with 7 positions matching TRBD1. The CDR3 contains 13 residues. V shed 5 bases and J 9 bases; nucleotides not matched to a gene: 4. Germline V gene sequence: CDR1 MDHEN, CDR2 SYDVKM. CDR3 in amino acids: CASSAGGGSPLHF. CDR3 nucleotides: TGTGCCAGCAGTGCAGGGGGGGGTTCACCCCTCCACTTT.

The chain employs TRBV10-1 and TRBJ2-5; D is uncertain. Germline V gene data show CDR1 as WNHNN and CDR2 as SYGVQD (reference sequence). V gave up 0 bases and J gave up 0 bases, with 2 bases separating them. This CDR3 region has 13 residues. CDR3 amino acids: CASSESYQETQYF. In DNA form, the CDR3 reads TGCGCCAGCAGTGAGTCGTACCAAGAGACCCAGTACTTC.

This sequence joins TRBV4-2 and TRBJ2-2; D perhaps matches TRBD1 (5 bases). This CDR3 contains 17 residues. V was pared by 0 bases and J by 4 bases, with 15 bases between. Germline V CDR1 and CDR2: LGHNA, YNFKEQ. CDR3 DNA sequence: TGTGCCAGCAGCCAAGATCTGGGGCAGGGCGGCACCGGGGAGCTGTTTTTT. Translating gives CASSQDLGQGGTGELFF.

This chain uses TRBV10-2 with TRBJ2-3; D is possibly TRBD2 (6 bases). The CDR3 has 15 amino acids. Germline V gene sequence: CDR1 WSHSY, CDR2 SAAADI. Trimming took 5 bases from V and 6 from J, leaving 18 bases between them. The CDR3, as DNA: TGCGCCAGCAGTCAACTAGCAACTAGGATCGATACGCAGTATTTT. Its protein product is CASSQLATRIDTQYF.

The V call is TRBV27, the J call TRBJ2-7; possibly TRBD2 for D (7 bases). The V end was cut by 2 bases, the J end by 3 bases, with 11 bases between. The germline CDR1 and CDR2 sequences are MNHEY and SMNVEV (reference sequence). The CDR3 consists of 14 residues. The CDR3 here is CASSLRGEGYEQYF. Written as DNA, the CDR3 is TGTGCCAGCAGTTTAAGGGGGGAGGGCTACGAGCAGTACTTC.

The gene calls are TRBV6-5 and TRBJ2-7; no firm D call. Trimming left V 2 bases short and J 3 bases short, with 8 bases between. Looked up from germline, CDR1 is MNHEY and CDR2 is SVGAGI. This CDR3 is 13 amino acids long. In DNA form, the CDR3 reads TGTGCCAGCAGTTACCGTCCACGCTACGAGCAGTACTTC. As protein: CASSYRPRYEQYF.

Worth noting for this clone: One end of the junction varies from germline; a read error may be responsible. The chain combines TRBV11-2 with TRBJ2-7; 10 nucleotides align to TRBD2. The germline V gene encodes CDR1 SGHAT and CDR2 FQNNGV. The CDR3 has 13 amino acids. The CDR3 is CASTIAGGYEQYF. In nucleotides, the CDR3 is TGTGCTAGCACCATAGCGGGAGGCTACGAGCAGTACTTC.

The chain employs TRBV11-3 and TRBJ1-6, with D possibly being TRBD1 (5 bases). Trimming shortened V by 3 bases and J by 2 bases, and 17 bases separated the two germline ends. The CDR3 has 18 amino acids. From germline, CDR1 is SGHNT and CDR2 YENEEA. The CDR3 DNA sequence: TGTGCCAGCAGCTTTCAAAAGGACACGAGGCCCTATAATTCACCCCTCCACTTT. Its protein is CASSFQKDTRPYNSPLHF.

The rearrangement joins TRBV7-6 to TRBJ2-1, with D perhaps matching TRBD1 or TRBD2 (6 bases each). Trimming left V 8 bases short and J 1 base short, with 30 bases between. This CDR3 contains 20 residues. Germline V gene lookup returns CDR1 SGHVS and CDR2 FNYEAQ. The CDR3 region has the DNA TGTGCCAGCGGTTGGCGGGAAACGGGGGCGGGGCGGCATTCCTACAATGAGCAGTTCTTC. It yields the protein CASGWRETGAGRHSYNEQFF. Supplemented by reference TRBV7-6 and TRBJ2-1, the full variable domain reads GAGVSQSPRYKVTKRGQDVALRCDPISGHVSLYWYRQALGQGPEFLTYFNYEAQQDKSGLPNDRFSAERPEGSISTLTIQRTEQRDSAMYRCASGWRETGAGRHSYNEQFFGPGTRLTVL.

This chain joins TRBV7-9 and TRBJ1-1; D perhaps matches TRBD1 (5 bases). There are 14 residues in the CDR3. Germline values: CDR1 SEHNR, CDR2 FQNEAQ (reference sequence). The ends were cut back, 0 bases at V and 9 bases at J, with 14 bases in the middle. CDR3 in DNA: TGTGCCAGCAGCTTAGCGCTCTCGGGGGAAAAAGCTTTCTTT. Protein: CASSLALSGEKAFF.

J is TRBJ1-2 and V is TRBV5-5; TRBD1 is a possible D gene (5 bases). The V and J ends lost 6 bases and 7 bases respectively, with 22 bases between them. The CDR3 length is 15 residues. Germline V CDR1 and CDR2: SGHKS, YYEKEE (reference sequence). CDR3 sequence reads: CASTPRMQGGTGYTF. The CDR3, as DNA: TGTGCCAGCACCCCCAGGATGCAGGGAGGGACTGGCTACACCTTC.

This clone was counted once. The chain links TRBV19 to TRBJ1-5, with D possibly TRBD1 on 6 matching bases. Trimming shortened V by 3 bases and J by 2 bases, and 14 bases separated the two germline ends. Germline CDR1 and CDR2: LNHDA and SQIVND (reference sequence). There are 16 residues in the CDR3. CDR3 loop: CASSIRGALGNQPQHF. The DNA for the CDR3 is TGTGCCAGTAGTATCAGGGGAGCCCTGGGCAATCAGCCCCAGCATTTT.

The J gene is TRBJ2-7, the V gene TRBV12-3 or TRBV12-4, with 7 positions matching TRBD1. Trimming at V came to 3 bases and at J to 3 bases, leaving 2 bases not matched to a gene. The CDR3 consists of 13 residues. The DNA for the CDR3 is TGTGCCAGCAGTTTTAACAGGGGCTACGAGCAGTACTTC. Its translation: CASSFNRGYEQYF.

The rearrangement uses TRBV5-1 and TRBJ2-5, with TRBD2 matching over 8 bases. CDR3 length equals 14 residues. Germline V CDR1 and CDR2: SGHRS, YFSETQ. V lost 4 bases and J lost 4; bases outside the gene matches: 6. CDR3 in amino acids: CASSTGLAPETQYF. The DNA for the CDR3 is TGCGCCAGCAGCACCGGACTAGCACCAGAGACCCAGTACTTC.

The J gene is TRBJ1-5, the V gene TRBV7-9, with D perhaps TRBD1 (5 bases). This CDR3 is built from 13 residues. Germline-derived CDR1 and CDR2 are SEHNR and FQNEAQ (reference sequence). Trimming pared 3 bases from V and 7 bases from J, leaving 10 bases between. The CDR3 sequence is CASSLGGWQPQHF. The CDR3 DNA reads TGTGCCAGCAGCTTGGGGGGTTGGCAGCCCCAGCATTTT.

This chain connects TRBV18 to TRBJ1-6; D gene unclear. The V and J ends lost 3 bases and 7 bases respectively, with 10 bases between them. The CDR3 contains 14 residues. CDR1 and CDR2 from the germline V gene are KGHSH and LQKENI. The DNA for the CDR3 is TGTGCCAGCTCACCGACGGCCTCAAATTCACCCCTCCACTTT. It translates to CASSPTASNSPLHF.

J is TRBJ1-1 and V is TRBV6-6; D remains unclear. V was clipped by 1 base and J by 7 bases, with 10 bases between them. Germline-derived CDR1 and CDR2 are MNHNY and SVGAGI (reference sequence). The CDR3 runs 13 residues. The DNA of the CDR3 is TGTGCCAGCAGTTACTTGCCAGATGATGAAGCTTTCTTT. Amino acid sequence: CASSYLPDDEAFF.

The rearrangement uses TRBV5-1 and TRBJ2-5, with 11 nucleotides matching TRBD2. With V trimmed by 2 bases and J by 3 bases, 0 bases remained unmatched. The CDR3 loop spans 14 amino acids. Looked up from germline, CDR1 is SGHRS and CDR2 is YFSETQ. Written as DNA, the CDR3 is TGCGCCAGCAGCTTTAGCGGGGGGGAAGAGACCCAGTACTTC. It specifies CASSFSGGEETQYF.

This chain connects TRBV19 to TRBJ1-2; D might be TRBD1 (5 bases). The CDR3 has 13 amino acids. Trimming shortened V by 10 bases and J by 7 bases, and 19 bases separated the two germline ends. Germline V gene lookup returns CDR1 LNHDA and CDR2 SQIVND (reference sequence). The CDR3 sequence is CAIGGGAPSGYTF. The CDR3 DNA reads TGTGCCATCGGGGGAGGGGCGCCCTCTGGCTACACCTTC.

This chain uses TRBV2 with TRBJ2-5; no definite D call. CDR1 and CDR2 from the germline V gene are SNHLY and FYNNEI. V was pared by 3 bases and J by 2 bases, with 7 bases between. This CDR3 is built from 13 residues. The CDR3 loop reads CASSEGYQETQYF. DNA for the CDR3: TGTGCCAGCAGTGAGGGATATCAAGAGACCCAGTACTTC. Together with reference TRBV2 and TRBJ2-5, the CDR3 gives the full variable domain: EPEVTQTPSHQVTQMGQEVILRCVPISNHLYFYWYRQILGQKVEFLVSFYNNEISEKSEIFDDQFSVERPDGSNFTLKIRSTKLEDSAMYFCASSEGYQETQYFGPGTRLLVL.